This T cell receptor beta chain was recovered during a study of T cells in tuberculosis. Across the study: The T cells targeted glucose monomycolate, a mycobacterial lipid, via CD1B. IGRA-negative adolescents, IGRA-positive adolescents with latent tuberculosis and adults with active tuberculosis formed this South African cohort. Findings of the study overall: GEM motif frequencies gave roughly 65% accuracy; the GMM repertoire gave roughly 85%. The TCR-beta difference was not significant; alpha differences partly reflected length.

Profiled with immunoSEQ multiplex PCR; TCRdb holds only in-frame clones, not every one. The sample lists 44,000 or so clones; about 95% were seen once. Concerning this clone: The antigen remains unidentified.

Deletions cut 2 bases from V and 0 bases from J, with 11 bases between. The CDR3 runs 15 residues. Germline CDR1 and CDR2: PRHDT and FYEKMQ (reference sequence). The clonotype originates from a donor aged 10 to 29 with latent tuberculosis or without tuberculosis infection. The chain links TRBV13 to TRBJ2-7; D possibly corresponds to TRBD1 (5 bases). Sequencing was done on a sample of PBMCs. The CDR3 region is CASSLSDIASYEQYF. The CDR3 coding sequence is TGTGCCAGCAGCTTATCGGACATCGCCTCCTACGAGCAGTACTTC.